This T cell receptor (beta chain) was sequenced in a study of Ad26.COV2.S vaccination and SARS-CoV-2 variants. About the study: A participant enrolled in the COV1001 Ad26.COV2.S trial arm provided the sample. The authors gave Ad26.COV2.S intramuscularly, either once or twice 56 days apart. Study findings and constraints: Substantial breadth was reportedly displayed by spike-specific CD8+ and CD4+ T cell responses after vaccination. With respect to non-spike TCR breadth, vaccine and placebo recipients were similar.

As for treatment: about 20 received Ad26.COV2.S at low or high dose, single or two shots; roughly five received placebo; per-sample allocation not given. Sampling was performed 63 days after the first vaccine or placebo injection. The V segment lost 2 bases and the J segment 4 bases; nucleotides outside the gene matches: 4. In germline, CDR1 is LGHDT, CDR2 YNNKEL (reference sequence). The CDR3 is 16 amino acids. Using immunoSEQ multiplex PCR, the repertoire was profiled, and TCRdb retains in-frame clones only, with some absent. The data contain some 250,000 clones, approximately 88% of them seen just once; the ten biggest clones take up around 11%. In regard to this clone: The antigen remains undetermined.

The material sequenced was peripheral blood, taken in a trial of Ad26.COV2.S vaccine versus placebo. The sequence came from a person aged 18-60 years who received the Ad26.COV2.S COVID-19 vaccine or a placebo. V usage is TRBV3-1 (or the pseudogene TRBV3-2) and J usage is TRBJ2-6, with TRBD1 matching over 8 bases. This CDR3 reads CASSQPTGAGANVLTF. Here the CDR3 DNA reads TGTGCCAGCAGCCAACCGACAGGGGCCGGGGCCAACGTCCTGACTTTC.